Each of the 14 T cell receptor beta chains below was sequenced from the same sample in a study of OX40 agonist ivuxolimab in advanced cancers. Some clones are missing from TCRdb's copy, which holds only in-frame ones; the method was immunoSEQ multiplex PCR. The sample holds about 58,000 clones, over 70% seen once. Specimen: CD4+ or CD8+ T cells sorted from blood, collected in a trial of the OX40 agonist ivuxolimab. The receptor source for this set is an adult with an advanced solid tumor such as melanoma, head and neck, liver or kidney cancer.

CDR3 sequence reads: CASSSRGTGGTDTQYF. Written as DNA, the CDR3 is TGCGCCAGCAGCTCGAGAGGGACAGGGGGCACAGATACGCAGTATTTT. The genes are TRBV4-1 and TRBJ2-3, with 10 bases identical to TRBD1. This CDR3 region has 16 residues. Germline V gene lookup returns CDR1 MGHRA and CDR2 YSYEKL. The V gene end was trimmed by 5 bases and the J gene end by 1 base; junction bases not matched to a gene: 6.

The rearrangement uses TRBV27 and TRBJ2-1; 7 nucleotides line up with TRBD2. The CDR3 length is 13 residues. The germline CDR1 and CDR2 sequences are MNHEY and SMNVEV (reference sequence). V was pared by 1 base and J by 7 bases, with 1 base of the junction left unmatched. CDR3 region: CASSLWTRNEQFF. The CDR3 DNA reads TGTGCCAGCAGTTTATGGACTAGGAATGAGCAGTTCTTC.

The rearrangement joins TRBV10-3 to TRBJ2-3; no definite D call. This CDR3 comprises 12 residues. V lost 6 bases to trimming and J lost 10 bases, with 14 bases between them. The V gene's germline CDR1 is ENHRY and CDR2 SYGVKD. Here the CDR3 DNA reads TGTGCCATCAGGGAGAGCTTGGAACCGCAGTATTTT. It codes for CAIRESLEPQYF.

The V and J genes are TRBV18 and TRBJ1-2; D gene ambiguous. V shed 1 base and J shed 5 bases, with 11 bases lying between them. This CDR3 spans 14 amino acids. Germline V gene lookup returns CDR1 KGHSH and CDR2 LQKENI. CDR3 in DNA: TGTGCCAGCTCACCACGGCAAGGGTTATATGGCTACACCTTC. This sequence encodes CASSPRQGLYGYTF.

In its sample, this clone is large. The chain employs TRBV13 and TRBJ1-2; 9 bases align to TRBD1. This CDR3 spans 13 amino acids. Germline CDR1 is PRHDT and CDR2 is FYEKMQ (reference sequence). J lost 8 bases, V lost 5 bases, and 6 bases had no gene match. CDR3 sequence (DNA): TGTGCCAGCAGCCGGGACAGGGATCGGGGCTACACCTTC. Translation gives CASSRDRDRGYTF.

Here the CDR3 reads CAWRETANTEAFF. CDR3 nucleotides: TGTGCCTGGAGGGAGACAGCGAACACTGAAGCTTTCTTT. This rearrangement joins TRBV30 to TRBJ1-1; D possibly corresponds to TRBD1 (5 bases). V gave up 3 bases and J gave up 1 base, with 9 bases separating them. This CDR3 has 13 amino acids. The V gene's germline CDR1 is GTSNPN and CDR2 SVGIG (reference sequence). Full variable domain (remainder filled in from reference TRBV30 and TRBJ1-1): SQTIHQWPATLVQPVGSPLSLECTVEGTSNPNLYWYRQAAGRGLQLLFYSVGIGQISSEVPQNLSASRPQDRQFILSSKKLLLSDSGFYLCAWRETANTEAFFGQGTRLTVV.

The chain combines TRBV18 with TRBJ2-2; D ambiguous. Germline assignment: CDR1 KGHSH and CDR2 LQKENI. Between the trimmed V and J ends, which lost 0 bases and 7 bases, there was a span of 15 bases. The CDR3 sequence is 16 residues long. Here the CDR3 reads CASSPPNQRQDGELFF. The CDR3 DNA reads as TGTGCCAGCTCACCACCGAACCAGAGGCAAGACGGGGAGCTGTTTTTT.

The CDR3 coding sequence is TGTGCCAGCAGCCCGGGGACTAGCGTATCCTACAATGAGCAGTTCTTC. Translation gives CASSPGTSVSYNEQFF. The chain couples TRBV9 to TRBJ2-1; TRBD2 matches at 10 bases. Unmatched junction bases numbered 5, after V lost 4 bases and J lost 1 base. The CDR3 length is 16 residues. In germline, CDR1 is SGDLS, CDR2 YYNGEE.

The genes are TRBV10-3 and TRBJ1-1; D perhaps matches TRBD1 (6 bases). The germline V gene has CDR1 ENHRY and CDR2 SYGVKD. V lost 10 bases and J lost 2, with 14 bases in between. This CDR3 contains 13 residues. The CDR3 DNA reads TGTGCCACATCGGGGGACACAAACACTGAAGCTTTCTTT. Its protein is CATSGDTNTEAFF.

The CDR3 spells CASSSTRRATDQPQHF. CDR3 DNA: TGTGCCAGCAGCTCCACGAGGAGGGCAACGGATCAGCCCCAGCATTTT. V and J are TRBV7-8 and TRBJ1-5; D unresolved. The CDR3 totals 16 residues. Germline assignment: CDR1 SGHVS and CDR2 FQNEAQ. V was trimmed by 4 bases and J by 5 bases, leaving 18 bases between them.

The chain recombines TRBV28 with TRBJ1-1; 9 bases agree with TRBD1. This CDR3 region has 14 residues. Per the germline V gene, CDR1 is MDHEN and CDR2 is SYDVKM. V lost 5 bases to trimming and J lost 11 bases; unmatched junction nucleotides: 12. The CDR3 coding sequence is TGTGCCAGCAGTAACAGGGGGCGGGGGTTGCGGGCTTTCTTT. Its protein is CASSNRGRGLRAFF.

This clone came up a few times. The chain has TRBV30 and TRBJ2-7, with D possibly matching TRBD2 (5 bases). Deletions cut 4 bases from V and 0 bases from J, with 13 bases between. Germline V gene lookup returns CDR1 GTSNPN and CDR2 SVGIG (reference sequence). The CDR3 runs to 14 residues. CDR3 in DNA: TGTGCCTGGAATCGGGATCCAAGCTCCTACGAGCAGTACTTC. Protein product: CAWNRDPSSYEQYF.

This clone was detected once. The chain links TRBV19 to TRBJ2-2; possible D gene TRBD1, 5 bases. In germline, CDR1 is LNHDA, CDR2 SQIVND (reference sequence). CDR3 length: 15 residues. The V and J ends lost 3 bases and 2 bases respectively, with 10 bases between them. CDR3 loop: CASSIGQGNTGELFF. CDR3 nucleotides: TGTGCCAGTAGTATCGGCCAGGGAAACACCGGGGAGCTGTTTTTT.

The chain carries TRBV11-3 and TRBJ2-7; D perhaps matches TRBD2 (6 bases). CDR1 is SGHNT and CDR2 is YENEEA in the germline V gene. The CDR3 sequence is 13 residues long. V was clipped by 3 bases and J by 6 bases, with 12 bases between them. CDR3 protein: CASSFARGGEQYF. CDR3 coding DNA: TGTGCCAGCAGCTTTGCCCGGGGAGGCGAGCAGTACTTC.